This TCR beta chain emerged from a study of blood T cell repertoires in COVID-19. Study details: Italy, Spain and the United States were the sources of the convalescent and acute COVID-19 samples. The cDNA or gDNA used as material had been derived from T cells, B-cell-depleted T cells, or PBMCs.

Unmatched junction bases numbered 6, after V lost 1 base and J lost 8 bases. The CDR3 has 15 residues. From germline, CDR1 is LNHDA and CDR2 SQIVND (reference sequence). In the authors' methods: Amplification from reference gene primers served as the basis for estimated nucleated cell counts. TCRdb's table, derived via immunoSEQ multiplex PCR, lists solely in-frame clones and lacks some. From that table come the V and J calls and clone size; the DNA was used to work out D and trimming. Here the sample spans 30,000 to 50,000 clones, around three quarters being singletons. V is TRBV19 and J is TRBJ2-1; 9 bases agree with TRBD2. The sequence derives from a man at least 80 years old with active or convalescent COVID-19. Sequenced material: peripheral blood. The CDR3 here is CASSIGAGGRYEQFF. The DNA for the CDR3 is TGTGCCAGTAGTATAGGAGCGGGAGGCCGGTATGAGCAGTTCTTC.